Following are 26 T cell receptor beta chains from one sample sequenced in a study of T cell repertoires in cytomegalovirus infection. TCRdb recomputed calls from the reads with MiXCR, one row per CDR3 protein. The sample contains 400,000 to 600,000 distinct CDR3 sequences, approximately 40% of which appear only once. For these receptors, no antigen is known. The material was cultured PBMCs, obtained from culture after CMV antigen stimulation. These receptors were taken from a human donor in good health (CMV status not recorded). Some clones in this sample may be carry-over from other donors' samples.

The genes are TRBV2 and TRBJ2-7; 9 bases line up with TRBD2. V lost 7 bases and J lost 0; bases outside the gene matches: 7. The CDR3 runs to 15 residues. Germline V gene sequence: CDR1 SNHLY, CDR2 FYNNEI. The CDR3 nucleotides are TGTGCCAGCATCGGTGCGGGGGGGAGCTCCTACGAGCAGTACTTC. Translation: CASIGAGGSSYEQYF.

The rearrangement joins TRBV18 to TRBJ2-7; 9 nucleotides align to TRBD2. This CDR3 is built from 13 residues. The J segment lost 7 bases and the V segment lost 3 bases, leaving 4 bases of the junction unmatched. Per the germline V gene, CDR1 is KGHSH and CDR2 is LQKENI. Here the CDR3 reads CASSPGLAREQYF. Here the CDR3 DNA reads TGTGCCAGCTCACCCGGACTAGCGAGGGAGCAGTACTTC.

The rearrangement joins TRBV29-1 to TRBJ1-1; possibly TRBD1 for D (5 bases). The CDR3 is 21 amino acids. From germline, CDR1 is SQVTM and CDR2 ANQGSEA. V lost 3 bases and J lost 4, with 36 bases in between. CDR3 sequence reads: CSVESRGGRALNYRRGTEAFF. CDR3 coding DNA: TGCAGCGTTGAGTCTCGAGGCGGCAGGGCTTTGAATTACCGCCGCGGCACTGAAGCTTTCTTT.

This clonotype was seen once. The J gene is TRBJ1-2, the V gene TRBV19; D is possibly TRBD1 (6 bases). The CDR3 covers 13 residues. Trimming shortened V by 4 bases and J by 7 bases, and 13 bases separated the two germline ends. Germline CDR1 LNHDA, CDR2 SQIVND (reference sequence). CDR3 loop: CASSRTVLVGYTF. The CDR3 DNA reads as TGTGCCAGTAGTAGGACAGTTCTAGTTGGCTACACCTTC. The whole variable domain, remainder taken from reference TRBV19 and TRBJ1-2, is DGGITQSPKYLFRKEGQNVTLSCEQNLNHDAMYWYRQDPGQGLRLIYYSQIVNDFQKGDIAEGYSVSREKKESFPLTVTSAQKNPTAFYLCASSRTVLVGYTFGSGTRLTVV.

The chain is built from TRBV7-9 and TRBJ2-5; the match to TRBD2 covers 8 bases. The CDR3 has 18 residues. V lost 5 bases, J lost 1 base, and 15 bases stayed unmatched. Germline values: CDR1 SEHNR, CDR2 FQNEAQ (reference sequence). The CDR3, as DNA: TGTGCCAGCAGCGTGACTCCCGCGGGGGGCACCTTCCAAGAGACCCAGTACTTC. Translated, it gives CASSVTPAGGTFQETQYF.

This chain links TRBV12-5 with TRBJ1-2, with 8 bases identical to TRBD1. The junction had 10 bases not matched to a gene; V was cut back by 1 base and J by 6 bases. This CDR3 has 16 residues. CDR1 and CDR2 (germline): LGHNT, FRNRAP. As DNA, the CDR3 is TGTGCTAGTGGTTTGGCCCAGGGGGCCGATTTTGATGGCTACACCTTC. Translating it yields CASGLAQGADFDGYTF.

The rearrangement links TRBV12-3 or TRBV12-4 to TRBJ2-3; D is undetermined. The CDR3 extends over 12 amino acids. The germline V and J ends were trimmed by 4 bases and 8 bases, with 10 bases remaining between them. In nucleotides, the CDR3 is TGTGCCAGCAGTTCTAGGGCAGTTACGCAGTATTTT. It encodes CASSSRAVTQYF.

This clonotype occurred many times. The rearrangement joins TRBV7-2 to TRBJ2-1; 8 bases match TRBD1. This CDR3 is built from 17 residues. V lost 4 bases and J lost 2; bases outside the gene matches: 10. Germline V CDR1 and CDR2: SGHTA, FQGNSA. The CDR3 coding sequence is TGTGCCAGCAGCTCGCGACCCGGGACAGGAGCCTACAATGAGCAGTTCTTC. Translating it yields CASSSRPGTGAYNEQFF.

The chain combines TRBV7-4 with TRBJ2-6; D unresolved. Deletions cut 5 bases from V and 2 bases from J, with 7 bases between. The CDR3 sequence is 14 residues long. CDR1 SGHVT and CDR2 SQSDAQ come from the germline V gene. The CDR3 region has the DNA TGTGCCAGCAGCCTCCCCGCTGGGGCCAACGTCCTGACTTTC. Translation gives CASSLPAGANVLTF.

The chain joins TRBV6-6 to TRBJ2-1, with D possibly being TRBD1 or TRBD2 (5 bases each). CDR1 is MNHNY and CDR2 is SVGAGI in the germline V gene (reference sequence). The length of the CDR3 is 15 residues. Trimming removed 6 bases at V and 6 bases at J, with 18 bases between. CDR3 in amino acids: CASRPPVGAGNEQFF. The CDR3 DNA is TGTGCCAGCAGACCCCCCGTTGGGGCGGGCAATGAGCAGTTCTTC.

This chain connects TRBV7-2 to TRBJ2-7, with D unresolved. The germline gives CDR1 SGHTA, CDR2 FQGNSA. There are 14 residues in the CDR3. Trimming left V 5 bases short and J 7 bases short, with 18 bases between. The CDR3 sequence: CASSPPRRVGEQYF. In DNA, the CDR3 is TGTGCCAGCAGCCCCCCGCGGAGAGTGGGAGAGCAGTACTTC.

This clonotype has just one count. The genes are TRBV12-3 or TRBV12-4 and TRBJ1-5, with D possibly TRBD1 on 6 matching bases. Trimming took off 3 bases at V and 9 bases at J, with 15 bases between the two ends. This CDR3 has 14 amino acids. The CDR3 DNA is TGTGCCAGCAGTTTGGGGGCAGTAGGGAGGCCCCAGCATTTT. This gives the protein CASSLGAVGRPQHF.

This clonotype was counted a few times. The chain employs TRBV6-2 or TRBV6-3 and TRBJ1-5; possibly TRBD1 for D (6 bases). Germline-derived CDR1 and CDR2 are MNHEY and SVGEGT. The CDR3 is made up of 16 amino acids. V lost 2 bases and J lost 3, with 14 bases in between. CDR3 DNA: TGTGCCAGCAGTTACACCAGGGGTGAGATCAATCAGCCCCAGCATTTT. This codes for CASSYTRGEINQPQHF.

V is TRBV27 and J is TRBJ2-5; D not resolved. V gave up 0 bases and J gave up 5 bases, with 7 bases separating them. Germline CDR1 is MNHEY and CDR2 is SMNVEV (reference sequence). The CDR3 totals 13 residues. CDR3 bases: TGTGCCAGCAGTTTATCTGGGTACGAGACCCAGTACTTC. It codes for CASSLSGYETQYF.

The chain uses TRBV7-2 and TRBJ2-5; D may be TRBD2 (6 bases). CDR1 is SGHTA, CDR2 FQGNSA, per germline. Between the trimmed V and J ends, which lost 5 bases and 1 base, there was a span of 14 bases. The CDR3 has 15 amino acids. The DNA for the CDR3 is TGTGCCAGCAGCCCAGTCCGGGACTCCCAAGAGACCCAGTACTTC. Amino acid sequence: CASSPVRDSQETQYF.

V usage is TRBV6-2 or TRBV6-3 and J usage is TRBJ1-1; TRBD1 agrees at 7 bases. V lost 9 bases and J lost 6; bases outside the gene matches: 10. CDR1 is MNHEY and CDR2 is SVGEGT in the germline V gene. This CDR3 has 13 amino acids. In nucleotides, the CDR3 is TGTGCCAGGAATCGGAGACAGGGTTCTGAAGCTTTCTTT. Protein: CARNRRQGSEAFF.

There are many counts of this clonotype. This chain joins TRBV7-2 and TRBJ2-5; TRBD1 matches 7 bases. This CDR3 has 13 amino acids. Per the germline V gene, CDR1 is SGHTA and CDR2 is FQGNSA. The ends lost 3 bases at V and 5 bases at J; junction bases unmatched: 3. CDR3 bases: TGTGCCAGCAGCTTCGGGACAGTTGAGACCCAGTACTTC. Translated: CASSFGTVETQYF. Filled out from reference TRBV7-2 and TRBJ2-5, the complete variable domain reads GAGVSQSPSNKVTEKGKDVELRCDPISGHTALYWYRQSLGQGLEFLIYFQGNSAPDKSGLPSDRFSAERTGGSVSTLTIQRTQQEDSAVYLCASSFGTVETQYFGPGTRLLVL.

J is TRBJ2-3 and V is TRBV4-2; D possibly corresponds to TRBD2 (5 bases). V lost 8 bases and J 2 bases, leaving 14 bases between the germline ends. The CDR3 covers 14 residues. The germline V gene has CDR1 LGHNA and CDR2 YNFKEQ. In nucleotides, the CDR3 is TGTGCCAGCCGGGTCATCGGGGACACAGATACGCAGTATTTT. This encodes CASRVIGDTDTQYF.

The chain joins TRBV27 to TRBJ2-2; D gene unclear. The germline CDR1 and CDR2 sequences are MNHEY and SMNVEV (reference sequence). This CDR3 has 13 residues. Trimming removed 5 bases from V and 4 bases from J, with 8 bases in between. The CDR3 nucleotides read TGTGCCAGCAGTCGCCCACTCACCGGGGAGCTGTTTTTT. This encodes CASSRPLTGELFF.

This rearrangement joins TRBV27 to TRBJ1-2; D gene ambiguous. Trimming stripped 4 bases from V and 6 bases from J, with 9 bases between. This CDR3 spans 12 amino acids. Looked up from germline, CDR1 is MNHEY and CDR2 is SMNVEV (reference sequence). The CDR3: CASSYKGHGYTF. As DNA, the CDR3 is TGTGCCAGCAGTTACAAGGGTCATGGCTACACCTTC.

This chain links TRBV5-1 with TRBJ1-3, with 9 nucleotides matching TRBD1. This CDR3 spans 14 amino acids. CDR1 and CDR2 from the germline V gene are SGHRS and YFSETQ. Unmatched junction bases numbered 3, after V lost 0 bases and J lost 8 bases. CDR3 DNA: TGCGCCAGCAGCTTGGCGGGACAGGGAGACACCATATATTTT. It is translated as CASSLAGQGDTIYF. The whole variable domain, remainder taken from reference TRBV5-1 and TRBJ1-3, is KAGVTQTPRYLIKTRGQQVTLSCSPISGHRSVSWYQQTPGQGLQFLFEYFSETQRNKGNFPGRFSGRQFSNSRSEMNVSTLELGDSALYLCASSLAGQGDTIYFGEGSWLTVV.

This clonotype was counted a few times. V gene TRBV7-4 combines with J gene TRBJ2-7; D ambiguous. The CDR3 loop spans 14 amino acids. Germline assignment: CDR1 SGHVT and CDR2 SQSDAQ. Trimming took 5 bases from V and 5 from J, leaving 16 bases between them. The CDR3 nucleotides are TGTGCCAGCAGCCAGACGGCCACCGAGGACGAGCAGTACTTC. It codes for CASSQTATEDEQYF.

The V gene is TRBV20-1, the J gene TRBJ2-1; a weak D match, TRBD2 (6 bases). The CDR3 sequence is 13 residues long. With 5 bases removed from V and 3 bases from J, the gap between germline ends came to 11 bases. CDR1 is DFQATT and CDR2 is SNEGSKA in the germline V gene (reference sequence). The DNA of the CDR3 is TGCAGTGCTTTGGGACTGTACTACAATGAGCAGTTCTTC. Residues: CSALGLYYNEQFF.

This clonotype was counted between two and nine times. V is TRBV7-8 and J is TRBJ2-1; 8 bases align to TRBD1. CDR3 size: 14 residues. The V gene's germline CDR1 is SGHVS and CDR2 FQNEAQ. Trimming removed 7 bases from V and 3 bases from J; junction bases left unmatched: 5. CDR3 coding DNA: TGTGCCAGCATCCGGACAGGGTACTACAATGAGCAGTTCTTC. It specifies CASIRTGYYNEQFF.

This clonotype was observed a handful of times. The CDR3 protein is CASSRGQIMNTEAFF. The CDR3, as DNA: TGTGCCAGCAGCCGCGGACAGATCATGAACACTGAAGCTTTCTTT. The chain employs TRBV7-2 and TRBJ1-1, with D perhaps matching TRBD1 (6 bases). CDR1 is SGHTA and CDR2 is FQGNSA in the germline V gene. CDR3 length: 15 amino acids. Trimming took off 5 bases at V and 0 bases at J, with 13 bases between the two ends.

The sample holds one count of this clonotype. V gene TRBV6-2 or TRBV6-3 combines with J gene TRBJ2-7; D is ambiguous. Germline lookup yields CDR1 MNHEY and CDR2 SVGEGT. Trimming cost V 2 bases and J 2 bases, with 16 bases left between them. There are 16 residues in the CDR3. CDR3 bases: TGTGCCAGCAGTTACGAGGCTAACAGAAGGACCTACGAGCAGTACTTC. Its translation: CASSYEANRRTYEQYF.